A selection of T cell receptor beta chains follows, all from one sample in a study of PD-L1 blockade in urothelial cancer. Assay: immunoSEQ multiplex PCR; the TCRdb copy retains only in-frame clones and omits some. Of 40,000 to 45,000 clones listed, 88% are singletons. The sample was PBMCs, taken around atezolizumab (anti-PD-L1) treatment. The receptors originated from a woman in her sixties or seventies with urothelial cancer. Each CDR3 is given without its conserved first and last residue. Fields, in order: V gene, J gene, CDR3 protein.

TRBV6-6,TRBJ2-1,ASSYLGQGVGEQF
TRBV4-1,TRBJ2-3,ASSQEWTKLDTQY
TRBV12-2,TRBJ1-1,ASSGTHENTEAF
TRBV29-1,TRBJ2-3,SVEDLATSTDTQY
TRBV7-2,TRBJ2-5,ASTRRDQETQY
TRBV6-6,TRBJ2-7,ASSYSGTSGEQY
TRBV27,TRBJ2-5,ASSPTGLLETQY
TRBV28,TRBJ1-4,ASSPTRTGGNEKLF
TRBV18,TRBJ1-5,ASSPPLQGGSNQPQH
TRBV19,TRBJ2-2,ASRIQGANTGELF
TRBV19,TRBJ2-7,ASSLISGTGVHEQY
TRBV29-1,TRBJ1-2,SVEGQGLNYGYT
TRBV4-3,TRBJ2-1,ASSQDRTSGGVFNEQF
TRBV11-3,TRBJ2-2,ASSQGGNTGELF
TRBV28,TRBJ2-7,ASSFFRGKNEQY
TRBV9,TRBJ2-1,ASSVADGGALYFNEQF
TRBV19,TRBJ1-2,ASSIGENYGYT
TRBV10-3,TRBJ2-3,AISDGLAGGLGDTQY
TRBV7-2,TRBJ2-1,ASSLGTGSYNEQF
TRBV10-1,TRBJ2-1,ASSEQGANEQF
TRBV19,TRBJ2-7,ASSNGTSGWHEQY
TRBV18,TRBJ1-1,ASALTGTRRLNTEAF
TRBV19,TRBJ2-7,ASTPSGHLYEQY
TRBV4-1,TRBJ2-1,ASSQVGLAIRSYNEQF
TRBV7-6,TRBJ2-2,ASSIDSNTGELF
TRBV7-7,TRBJ2-3,ASSLLTSDTQY
TRBV6-5,TRBJ2-3,ASTQGTSGY
TRBV10-3,TRBJ1-1,AIRPTGVTEAF
TRBV28,TRBJ2-5,ASSSITPSGQLGETQY
TRBV5-1,TRBJ1-1,ASSLVQGKGTEAF
TRBV23-1,TRBJ1-3,ASTPTQDFSGNTIY
TRBV9,TRBJ2-2,ASSVLAGGQVGELF
TRBV5-4,TRBJ1-2,ASSLLGGDGYT
TRBV13,TRBJ2-1,ASTYLRGYNEQF
TRBV28,TRBJ1-2,ASSLPQGESYGYT
TRBV19,TRBJ2-1,ASSIIYVGTSSDEQF
TRBV6-6,TRBJ1-5,ASSSRGSNQPQH
TRBV7-2,TRBJ2-1,ASSSVRSSYNEQF
TRBV7-6,TRBJ2-1,ASSLRLAGGFYEQF
TRBV6-1,TRBJ1-2,ASSVQQGVNYGYT
TRBV19,TRBJ1-1,ASSLYLGLTEAF
TRBV5-1,TRBJ2-5,ASSLNHGTVQETQY
TRBV14,TRBJ2-7,ASSQQGRSLTYEQY
TRBV5-1,TRBJ2-5,ASSLELAGGGSQY
TRBV18,TRBJ1-2,ASSPGQGAGYGYT
TRBV6-5,TRBJ2-7,ATRYRDSYGYEQY
TRBV18,TRBJ1-1,ASYRDRNTEAF
TRBV29-1,TRBJ1-1,SVQKGQGDTEAF
TRBV6-1,TRBJ2-6,ASSAQLDSGANVLT
TRBV4-2,TRBJ2-1,ASSQGPSGADNEQF
TRBV2,TRBJ2-2,ASTHLAGPNTGELF
TRBV2,TRBJ2-7,ASSDPLAGGQRSTEQY
TRBV18,TRBJ2-7,ASSPGTGSREQY
TRBV18,TRBJ2-2,ASSLIGEATGELF
TRBV28,TRBJ2-1,ASSPVGLAGIDEQF
TRBV21-1,TRBJ2-7,ASSKDRDRGWEQY
TRBV6-4,TRBJ1-1,ASSYTGTSEAF
TRBV19,TRBJ2-1,ASSKGAGAFYNEQF
TRBV5-1,TRBJ1-1,ASSFGTWDRGLNTEAF
TRBV27,TRBJ2-3,ASSPTSQPADTQY